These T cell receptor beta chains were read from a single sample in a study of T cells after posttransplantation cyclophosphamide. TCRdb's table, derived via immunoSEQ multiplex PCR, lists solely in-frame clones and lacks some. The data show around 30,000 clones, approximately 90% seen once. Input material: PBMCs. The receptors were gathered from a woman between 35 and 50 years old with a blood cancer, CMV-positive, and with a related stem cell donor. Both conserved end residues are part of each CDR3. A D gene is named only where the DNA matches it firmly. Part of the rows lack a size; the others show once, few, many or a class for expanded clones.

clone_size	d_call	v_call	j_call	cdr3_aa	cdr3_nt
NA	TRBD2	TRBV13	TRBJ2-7	CASSLGGGFSYEQYF	TGTGCCAGCAGCTTAGGCGGGGGGTTCTCCTACGAGCAGTACTTC
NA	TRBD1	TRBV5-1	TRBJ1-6	CASSLDGQAPHNSPLHF	TGCGCCAGCAGCTTGGATGGACAGGCCCCCCATAATTCACCCCTCCACTTT
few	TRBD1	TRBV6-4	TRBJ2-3	CASSEGQGSTDTQYF	TGTGCCAGCTCGGAGGGACAGGGAAGCACAGATACGCAGTATTTT
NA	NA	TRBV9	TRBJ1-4	CASSVGGSANEKLFF	TGTGCCAGCAGCGTAGGAGGCAGCGCTAATGAAAAACTGTTTTTT
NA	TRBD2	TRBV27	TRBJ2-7	CASRAGGLYEQYF	TGTGCCAGCAGAGCGGGGGGGCTCTACGAGCAGTACTTC
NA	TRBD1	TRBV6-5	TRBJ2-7	CASRLGQGTYEQYF	TGTGCCAGCAGACTAGGACAGGGGACCTACGAGCAGTACTTC
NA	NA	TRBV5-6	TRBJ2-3	CASSRTTNTDTQYF	TGTGCCAGCAGCCGGACTACTAACACAGATACGCAGTATTTT
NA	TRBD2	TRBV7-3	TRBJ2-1	CASSIRPTSGGVGQFF	TGTGCCAGCAGCATAAGACCGACTAGCGGGGGGGTTGGGCAGTTCTTC
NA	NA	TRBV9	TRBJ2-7	CASSVGDTLSYEQYF	TGTGCCAGCAGCGTAGGGGACACATTATCCTACGAGCAGTACTTC
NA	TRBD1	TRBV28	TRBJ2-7	CASSSPGQGDHEQYF	TGTGCCAGCAGTTCTCCGGGACAGGGTGACCACGAGCAGTACTTC
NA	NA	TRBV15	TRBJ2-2	CATSRGRRVTNTGELFF	TGTGCCACCAGCAGAGGGAGGAGGGTCACGAACACCGGGGAGCTGTTTTTT
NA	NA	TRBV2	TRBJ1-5	CASSLDSPNQPQHF	TGTGCCAGCAGTCTGGACAGCCCCAATCAGCCCCAGCATTTT
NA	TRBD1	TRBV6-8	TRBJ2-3	CANRDRDPSTDTQYF	TGTGCCAACCGGGACAGGGACCCAAGCACAGATACGCAGTATTTT
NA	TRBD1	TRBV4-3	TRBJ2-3	CASSQGTGIDTQYF	TGCGCCAGCAGCCAAGGGACAGGGATCGATACGCAGTATTTT
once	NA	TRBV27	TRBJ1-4	CASSLVWGRHEKLFF	TGTGCCAGCAGTTTAGTCTGGGGCCGCCATGAAAAACTGTTTTTT
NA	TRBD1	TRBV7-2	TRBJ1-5	CASSPGQAQPQHF	TGTGCCAGCAGCCCCGGACAGGCACAGCCCCAGCATTTT
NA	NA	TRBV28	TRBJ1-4	CASSPGGVTNEKLFF	TGTGCCAGCAGCCCGGGGGGGGTTACTAATGAAAAACTGTTTTTT
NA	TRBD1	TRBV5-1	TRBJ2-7	CASSLDLGGGPGQGVSYEQYF	TGCGCCAGCAGCTTGGATCTCGGAGGGGGCCCGGGACAGGGGGTTTCCTACGAGCAGTACTTC
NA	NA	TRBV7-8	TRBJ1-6	CASSLDGDSPLHF	TGTGCCAGCAGCTTAGACGGAGATTCCCCCCTCCACTTT
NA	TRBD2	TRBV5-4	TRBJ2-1	CASSLDGTTYNEQFF	TGTGCCAGCAGCTTGGATGGGACTACTTACAATGAGCAGTTCTTC
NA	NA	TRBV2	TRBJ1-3	CASSPLRSGNTIYF	TGTGCCAGCAGCCCCCTTCGCTCTGGAAACACCATATATTTT
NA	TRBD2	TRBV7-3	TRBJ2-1	CASSLKGPSGGVQNEQFF	TGTGCCAGCAGCCTAAAAGGGCCTAGCGGGGGGGTGCAAAATGAGCAGTTCTTC
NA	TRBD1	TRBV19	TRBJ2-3	CASRDRGRTDTQYF	TGTGCCTCTAGGGACAGGGGGCGCACAGATACGCAGTATTTT
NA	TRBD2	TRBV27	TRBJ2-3	CASSLSGTSGTDTQYF	TGTGCCAGCAGTTTATCCGGGACTAGCGGCACAGATACGCAGTATTTT
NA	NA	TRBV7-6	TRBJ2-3	CASSLGRDRQYF	TGTGCCAGCAGCCTAGGACGGGATCGGCAGTATTTT
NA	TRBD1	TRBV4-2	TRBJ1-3	CASSQVLRGRGTYSSGNTIYF	TGTGCCAGCAGCCAAGTTTTAAGAGGCAGGGGGACTTATTCCTCTGGAAACACCATATATTTT
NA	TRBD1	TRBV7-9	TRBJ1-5	CASSLSPQGYSNQPQHF	TGTGCCAGCAGCTTGAGCCCACAGGGGTATAGCAATCAGCCCCAGCATTTT
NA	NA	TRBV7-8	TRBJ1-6	CATGGISPLHF	TGTGCCACGGGGGGGATTTCACCCCTCCACTTT
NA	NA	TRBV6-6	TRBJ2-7	CASSYSMLDTYEQYF	TGTGCCAGCAGTTACTCGATGCTGGACACCTACGAGCAGTACTTC
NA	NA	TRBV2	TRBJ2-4	CASRGIREENIQYF	TGTGCCAGCAGGGGAATAAGGGAGGAAAACATTCAGTACTTC
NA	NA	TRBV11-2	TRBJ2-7	CASSLKWGAPEQYF	TGTGCCAGCAGTCTAAAATGGGGAGCCCCCGAGCAGTACTTC
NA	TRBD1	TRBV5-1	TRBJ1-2	CASSSGQGYDGYTF	TGCGCCAGCAGCTCGGGACAGGGGTACGATGGCTACACCTTC
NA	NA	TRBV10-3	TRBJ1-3	CAISESGAGNTIYF	TGTGCCATCAGTGAGTCGGGGGCCGGAAACACCATATATTTT
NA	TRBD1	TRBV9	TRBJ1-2	CASSVGGQANYGYTF	TGTGCCAGCAGCGTAGGGGGACAGGCTAACTATGGCTACACCTTC
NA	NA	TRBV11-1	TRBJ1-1	CASSSLTGLNTEAFF	TGTGCCAGCAGCTCACTCACGGGATTGAACACTGAAGCTTTCTTT
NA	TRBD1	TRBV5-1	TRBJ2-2	CASSAQGALAGELFF	TGCGCCAGCAGCGCGCAGGGGGCGCTGGCCGGGGAGCTGTTTTTT
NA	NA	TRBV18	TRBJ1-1	CASSLNRQGYTEAFF	TGTGCCAGCTCACTCAATCGGCAGGGGTACACTGAAGCTTTCTTT